One and the same sample provided the 9 T cell receptor beta chains below, sequenced in a study of cytomegalovirus exposure and HLA in healthy donors. PCR was performed using 60 Vbeta and 13 Jbeta primers. TCRdb's table, derived via immunoSEQ multiplex PCR, lists solely in-frame clones and lacks some. In the table there are some 140,000 clones, 75% to 90% of which are singletons. Sequencing was done on a sample of PBMCs. The receptors derive from a man aged 40-49 years in good health and CMV-seronegative.

Of note for this clone: One end of the junction varies from germline; a read error may be responsible. The rearrangement joins TRBV7-9 to TRBJ1-2, with 7 bases matching TRBD1. Germline V CDR1 and CDR2: SEHNR, FQNEAQ (reference sequence). The CDR3 length is 13 residues. The CDR3 nucleotides are TGTTCCAGCAGCCGAACAGGGGATTGGGGCTACACCTTC. Its translation is CSSSRTGDWGYTF.

The chain is built from TRBV28 and TRBJ2-7; TRBD1 matches 9 bases. J lost 7 bases, V lost 7 bases, and 8 bases had no gene match. This CDR3 contains 13 residues. Germline CDR1 and CDR2: MDHEN and SYDVKM. CDR3 loop: CASMPGQGLEQYF. CDR3 nucleotide sequence: TGTGCCAGCATGCCGGGACAGGGTTTGGAGCAGTACTTC. The full variable domain, in which reference TRBV28 and TRBJ2-7 provide the parts outside the CDR3, is DVKVTQSSRYLVKRTGEKVFLECVQDMDHENMFWYRQDPGLGLRLIYFSYDVKMKEKGDIPEGYSVSREKKERFSLILESASTNQTSMYLCASMPGQGLEQYFGPGTRLTVT.

The chain has TRBV9 and TRBJ2-5; 9 nucleotides match TRBD1. The CDR3 is made up of 16 amino acids. Germline CDR1 SGDLS, CDR2 YYNGEE. Losses at the gene ends were 4 bases for V and 6 bases for J; bases not matched to a gene: 13. The CDR3 DNA sequence: TGTGCCAGCAGCTTTACCTCCGGGACAGGGATACAGACCCAGTACTTC. Protein product: CASSFTSGTGIQTQYF.

The chain joins TRBV5-1 to TRBJ1-4, with D maybe TRBD1 (5 bases). The CDR3 has 15 residues. V lost 4 bases, J lost 4 bases, and 14 bases lay in between. In germline, CDR1 is SGHRS, CDR2 YFSETQ. CDR3 sequence reads: CASSPTGNYNEKLFF. CDR3 DNA: TGCGCCAGCAGCCCAACAGGAAACTATAATGAAAAACTGTTTTTT.

Only one count was recorded for this clone. V and J are TRBV25-1 and TRBJ2-1, with a tentative D call TRBD1 (6 bases). Per germline, CDR1 MGHDK and CDR2 SYGVNS. Trimming took off 1 base at V and 7 bases at J, with 8 bases between the two ends. The length of the CDR3 is 13 residues. CDR3 protein: CASSESRGNEQFF. The CDR3 bases are TGTGCCAGCAGTGAATCGAGGGGGAATGAGCAGTTCTTC.

The genes are TRBV7-8 and TRBJ1-2, with TRBD1 identical over 8 bases. CDR1 is SGHVS, CDR2 FQNEAQ, per germline. This CDR3 has 16 amino acids. With 5 bases clipped from V and 2 bases from J, the junction kept 10 bases outside the gene matches. The CDR3 reads CASSPRTGLGNYGYTF. The CDR3 DNA follows: TGTGCCAGCAGCCCAAGGACAGGGTTGGGGAACTATGGCTACACCTTC.

The V and J genes are TRBV29-1 and TRBJ1-4; 9 bases line up with TRBD1. The CDR3 spans 13 residues. CDR1 and CDR2 from the germline V gene are SQVTM and ANQGSEA. V trimming: 6 bases; J trimming: 8 bases; junction bases outside the gene matches: 7. CDR3 protein: CSVATGGSEKLFF. The CDR3 DNA follows: TGCAGCGTAGCGACAGGGGGTTCAGAAAAACTGTTTTTT.

The chain recombines TRBV19 with TRBJ1-5, with D possibly being TRBD1 (6 bases). CDR3 size: 15 residues. In germline, CDR1 is LNHDA, CDR2 SQIVND (reference sequence). Between the trimmed V and J ends, which lost 6 bases and 0 bases, there was a span of 12 bases. The CDR3 region has the DNA TGTGCCAGTAGGATTGGACAGCTTAGCAATCAGCCCCAGCATTTT. Its protein product is CASRIGQLSNQPQHF.

The V and J genes are TRBV28 and TRBJ1-2; TRBD1 agrees at 7 bases. The germline CDR1 and CDR2 sequences are MDHEN and SYDVKM. The CDR3 spans 13 residues. Trimming took 3 bases from V and 8 from J; bases not matched to a gene: 6. In DNA, the CDR3 is TGTGCCAGCAGTTTGGTCCAGGGGGGAGGCTACACCTTC. Translation gives CASSLVQGGGYTF.